The 11 T cell receptor beta chains presented below share a single source sample, sequenced in a study of blood T cell repertoires in COVID-19. Assay used: immunoSEQ multiplex PCR; TCRdb lists only in-frame clones, some missing. The sample consists of hundreds of thousands of clones, 85% to 90% of them appearing once. The sample taken for sequencing was peripheral blood. The receptors originated from a woman aged 45-59 years with COVID-19, enrolled during active disease.

V usage is TRBV15 and J usage is TRBJ2-7; 7 bases line up with TRBD2. Trimming cost V 3 bases and J 0 bases; bases outside gene matches: 2. CDR1 and CDR2 (germline): LNHNV, YYDKDF (reference sequence). CDR3 length equals 14 residues. CDR3 in amino acids: CATSSGGSSYEQYF. The CDR3 nucleotides are TGTGCCACCAGCAGCGGCGGGAGCTCCTACGAGCAGTACTTC.

Details on this clone: Other DNA variants within this sample encode the same CDR3. This chain joins TRBV21-1 and TRBJ2-7; the table's TRBD1 call for D was not verified on the DNA. TRBV21-1 is flagged as a pseudogene. This CDR3 spans 16 amino acids. The CDR3 DNA reads as TGTGCCAGCAGCCCCCGGGCAGAGGGGGCGCCCTACGAGCAGTACTTC. It is translated as CASSPRAEGAPYEQYF.

The V and J genes are TRBV7-2 and TRBJ2-5; 7 bases map to TRBD2. This CDR3 is built from 15 residues. In germline, CDR1 is SGHTA, CDR2 FQGNSA. Unmatched junction bases numbered 10, after V lost 8 bases and J lost 1 base. The CDR3 is CASSPSGRVQETQYF. CDR3 DNA sequence: TGTGCCAGCTCCCCCTCAGGGAGGGTCCAAGAGACCCAGTACTTC.

V is TRBV7-9 and J is TRBJ1-1; no clear D gene. Germline CDR1 is SEHNR and CDR2 is FQNEAQ (reference sequence). Trimming took 5 bases from V and 1 from J, leaving 17 bases between them. The CDR3 sequence is 16 residues long. The CDR3 bases are TGTGCCAGCAGCCCACCGGCGGGGATCGCGAACACTGAAGCTTTCTTT. Translation gives CASSPPAGIANTEAFF.

The CDR3 DNA reads TGTGCCAGCAGCCTGCACAGGGGGAGCTCCTACAATGAGCAGTTCTTC. Its translation: CASSLHRGSSYNEQFF. The chain employs TRBV5-8 and TRBJ2-1, with 8 bases identical to TRBD1. CDR3 length equals 16 residues. V shed 4 bases, J shed 0 bases, and the junction held 6 bases outside the gene matches. Germline V gene sequence: CDR1 SGHTS, CDR2 YDEGEE. Drawing the rest from reference TRBV5-8 and TRBJ2-1, the complete variable domain is EAGVTQSPTHLIKTRGQQATLRCSPISGHTSVYWYQQALGLGLQFLLWYDEGEERNRGNFPPRFSGRQFPNYSSELNVNALELEDSALYLCASSLHRGSSYNEQFFGPGTRLTVL.

As concerns this clone: Other DNA sequences in this specimen translate into the identical CDR3. The genes are TRBV18 and TRBJ2-5; D remains unclear. This CDR3 has 12 amino acids. Germline CDR1 is KGHSH and CDR2 is LQKENI. Trimming left V 1 base short and J 5 bases short, with 5 bases between. DNA of the CDR3: TGTGCCAGCTCACCACAGCGCGAGACCCAGTACTTC. This gives the protein CASSPQRETQYF.

The rearrangement links TRBV5-8 to TRBJ1-4; 7 positions match TRBD1. The V and J ends lost 4 bases and 7 bases, in that order; junction bases with no gene match: 1. The germline V gene encodes CDR1 SGHTS and CDR2 YDEGEE. CDR3 length: 12 residues. CDR3: CASSRDSEKLFF. DNA of the CDR3: TGTGCCAGCAGCCGGGACAGTGAAAAACTGTTTTTT.

J is TRBJ1-1 and V is TRBV5-1; D remains unclear. CDR1 is SGHRS, CDR2 YFSETQ, per germline. The CDR3 is made up of 17 amino acids. Between the trimmed V and J ends, which lost 0 bases and 3 bases, there was a span of 18 bases. The CDR3 here is CASSLVAQLPRHTEAFF. Here the CDR3 DNA reads TGCGCCAGCAGCTTGGTTGCGCAGCTCCCCAGGCACACTGAAGCTTTCTTT. Looking up the rest from reference TRBV5-1 and TRBJ1-1 gives the full variable domain: KAGVTQTPRYLIKTRGQQVTLSCSPISGHRSVSWYQQTPGQGLQFLFEYFSETQRNKGNFPGRFSGRQFSNSRSEMNVSTLELGDSALYLCASSLVAQLPRHTEAFFGQGTRLTVV.

This clone was observed a single time. This chain joins TRBV6-5 and TRBJ1-5; D might be TRBD1 (5 bases). The CDR3 runs to 14 residues. Germline V CDR1 and CDR2: MNHEY, SVGAGI. Trimming shortened V by 6 bases and J by 7 bases, and 16 bases separated the two germline ends. The CDR3 region is CASRDTPKGQPQHF. In DNA, the CDR3 is TGTGCCAGCAGGGACACCCCCAAAGGGCAGCCCCAGCATTTT.

The CDR3 is CASSQPPGDLAGGLNEQFF. CDR3 nucleotides: TGCGCCAGCAGTCAACCCCCGGGGGATCTAGCGGGAGGCCTCAATGAGCAGTTCTTC. The chain has TRBV23-1 and TRBJ2-1, with 11 positions matching TRBD2. TRBV23-1 is treated as an ORF (open reading frame) with a function not yet certain. The V gene end was trimmed by 2 bases and the J gene end by 6 bases; junction bases not matched to a gene: 15. The CDR3 consists of 19 residues.

The chain carries TRBV28 and TRBJ2-2, with 9 bases fitting TRBD1. V shed 5 bases, J shed 5 bases, and the junction held 6 bases outside the gene matches. Germline CDR1 is MDHEN and CDR2 is SYDVKM. The CDR3 covers 15 residues. For the CDR3, the DNA is TGTGCCAGCAGTCATGCCGGGACAGGGACCGGGGAGCTGTTTTTT. Amino acid sequence: CASSHAGTGTGELFF.